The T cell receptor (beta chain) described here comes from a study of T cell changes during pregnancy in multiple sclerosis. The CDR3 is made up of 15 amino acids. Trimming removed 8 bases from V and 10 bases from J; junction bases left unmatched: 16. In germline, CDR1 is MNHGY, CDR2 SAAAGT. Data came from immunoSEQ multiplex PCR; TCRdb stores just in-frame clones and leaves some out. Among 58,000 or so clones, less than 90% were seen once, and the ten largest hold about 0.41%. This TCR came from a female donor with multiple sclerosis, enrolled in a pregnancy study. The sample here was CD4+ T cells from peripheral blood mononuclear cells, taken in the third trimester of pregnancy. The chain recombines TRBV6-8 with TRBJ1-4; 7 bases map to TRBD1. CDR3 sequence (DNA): TGTGCCAGCCTAACCAGGGGCCAGGGGGAACGAAAACTGTTTTTT. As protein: CASLTRGQGERKLFF.